Given below is one T cell receptor (beta chain) in context. What it binds is unknown. CD4+CD127+ cells were sorted as the conventional CD4 T cells. CDR1 KGHSH and CDR2 LQKENI come from the germline V gene. The CDR3 runs 14 residues. The V segment lost 3 bases and the J segment 7 bases; nucleotides outside the gene matches: 7. In the source study's methods: Patients' conventional T cells yielded about 100,000 distinct TCRbeta sequences; donors' around 1.3x10^5. Produced via immunoSEQ multiplex PCR; TCRdb's table is partial and in-frame only. That table furnishes V, J and clone size, whereas the DNA furnished D and trimming. The table lists about 24,000 clones, approximately 96% of them singletons. The data stem from a study of B cell selection in AIRE deficiency. General study results and limits: Healthy donors alone shared under 35% of 3,300 or so Treg sequences; patients alone approximately 9.3%. Healthy Tconv contained about 35% of shared healthy Treg sequences; only TCRbeta sequenced. CDR3s were shorter in shared Treg sequences, reflecting few non-templated nucleotide insertions.

The clonotype was recovered from a human donor in good health. Sequencing input: CD4+CD127+ conventional T cells sorted from PBMCs. The rearrangement joins TRBV18 to TRBJ1-2; 8 nucleotides line up with TRBD1. CDR3 in DNA: TGTGCCAGCTCACCGATAGACAGGGGACGTGGCTACACCTTC. Protein: CASSPIDRGRGYTF.